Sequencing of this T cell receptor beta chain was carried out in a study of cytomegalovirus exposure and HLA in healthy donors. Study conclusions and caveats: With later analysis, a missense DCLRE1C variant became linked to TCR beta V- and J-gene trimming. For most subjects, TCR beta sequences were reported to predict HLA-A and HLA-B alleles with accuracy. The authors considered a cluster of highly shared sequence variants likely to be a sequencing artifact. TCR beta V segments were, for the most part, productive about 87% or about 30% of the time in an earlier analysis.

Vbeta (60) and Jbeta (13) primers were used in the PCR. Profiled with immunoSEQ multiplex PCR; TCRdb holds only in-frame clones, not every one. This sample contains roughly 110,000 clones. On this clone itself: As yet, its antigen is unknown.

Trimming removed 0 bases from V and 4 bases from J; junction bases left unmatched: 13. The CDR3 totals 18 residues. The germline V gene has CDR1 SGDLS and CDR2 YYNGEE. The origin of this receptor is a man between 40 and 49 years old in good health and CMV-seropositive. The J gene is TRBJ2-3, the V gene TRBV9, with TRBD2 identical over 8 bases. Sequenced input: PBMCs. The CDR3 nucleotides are TGTGCCAGCAGCGTAGTGGGTCTGGTAGCGGGAAATTCAGATACGCAGTATTTT. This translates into CASSVVGLVAGNSDTQYF.